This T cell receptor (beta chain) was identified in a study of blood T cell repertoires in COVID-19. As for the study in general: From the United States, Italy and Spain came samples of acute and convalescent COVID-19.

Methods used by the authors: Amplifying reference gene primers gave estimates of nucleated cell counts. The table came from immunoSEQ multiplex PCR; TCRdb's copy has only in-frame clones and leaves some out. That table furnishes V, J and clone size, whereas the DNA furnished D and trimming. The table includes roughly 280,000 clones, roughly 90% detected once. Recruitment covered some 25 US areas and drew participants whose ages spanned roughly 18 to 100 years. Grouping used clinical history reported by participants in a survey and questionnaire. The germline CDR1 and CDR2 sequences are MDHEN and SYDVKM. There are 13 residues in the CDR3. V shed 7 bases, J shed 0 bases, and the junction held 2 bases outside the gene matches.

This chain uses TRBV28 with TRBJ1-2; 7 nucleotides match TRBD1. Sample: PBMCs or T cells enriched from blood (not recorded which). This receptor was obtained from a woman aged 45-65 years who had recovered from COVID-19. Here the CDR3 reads CASKGTANYGYTF. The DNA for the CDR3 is TGTGCCAGCAAGGGGACAGCTAACTATGGCTACACCTTC.